This TCR beta chain was profiled in a study of radiotherapy plus CTLA-4 blockade in lung cancer. Study-level results: Clones derived from tumor TCRs expanded in blood after radiotherapy plus ipilimumab.

V was pared by 5 bases and J by 3 bases, with 5 bases of the junction left unmatched. Germline-derived CDR1 and CDR2 are MNHNY and SVGAGI (reference sequence). This CDR3 is 15 amino acids long. TCRdb's copy holds only in-frame clones and misses some; the assay was immunoSEQ multiplex PCR. Of approximately 40,000 clones in the sample, 55% to 80% were seen once. CTLA-4 blockade using ipilimumab, together with focal radiation, was received by patients with chemo-refractory metastatic non-small-cell lung cancer. A note on this clone: Its specificity is unknown.

The clonotype was recovered from a human donor with non-small cell lung cancer who had stable disease on radiotherapy plus ipilimumab. The V call is TRBV6-6, the J call TRBJ2-3; TRBD2 agrees at 10 bases. Sequencing was performed on peripheral blood, taken from a patient treated with radiotherapy plus ipilimumab. The CDR3 region is CASSQTAGGTDTQYF. DNA for the CDR3: TGTGCCAGCAGTCAGACAGCGGGGGGGACAGATACGCAGTATTTT.